The 15 T cell receptor beta chains presented below share a single source sample, sequenced in a study of Graves' ophthalmopathy and Graves' hyperthyroidism. TCR beta CDR3 regions were amplified from RNA transcripts. Second-round multiplex PCR followed a first-round RT-PCR using HTBI primers. TCRdb ran MiXCR on the multiplex PCR reads and lists one entry per CDR3 protein. In the table there are approximately 480,000 distinct CDR3 sequences, around 14% of which are singletons. Sequenced: blood. These TCRs come from a woman aged 30 to 39 with Graves' ophthalmopathy.

This clonotype was seen many times. V and J are TRBV27 and TRBJ1-6; 7 bases match TRBD1. Per the germline V gene, CDR1 is MNHEY and CDR2 is SMNVEV (reference sequence). V shed 3 bases and J 14 bases; nucleotides not matched to a gene: 10. This CDR3 spans 14 amino acids. The CDR3 here is CASSFITGAMSLHF. CDR3 coding DNA: TGTGCCAGCAGTTTTATCACAGGGGCTATGTCCCTCCACTTT.

This clonotype was detected many times. This chain uses TRBV18 with TRBJ2-7; D is unresolved. Germline V gives CDR1 KGHSH, CDR2 LQKENI. Trimming took 6 bases from V and 2 from J, leaving 17 bases between them. This CDR3 spans 15 amino acids. In DNA, the CDR3 is TGTGCCAGCTCCTACGGGCCTACCTCCCCCTACGAGCAGTACTTC. As protein: CASSYGPTSPYEQYF.

This clonotype was recorded at least ten times. The chain carries TRBV27 and TRBJ2-7, with 7 bases matching TRBD1. The trim removed 7 bases at V and 4 bases at J, leaving 13 bases unmatched. The germline V gene encodes CDR1 MNHEY and CDR2 SMNVEV (reference sequence). CDR3 length equals 15 residues. The CDR3 loop is CASKVEGTEFYEQYF. The DNA of the CDR3 is TGTGCCAGCAAGGTTGAAGGGACAGAGTTTTACGAGCAGTACTTC.

The chain has TRBV6-2 or TRBV6-3 and TRBJ2-4, with 13 nucleotides matching TRBD2. The germline CDR1 and CDR2 sequences are MNHEY and SVGEGT. V dropped 5 bases and J dropped 0; count of bases not matched to a gene: 7. This CDR3 comprises 18 residues. CDR3: CASSTGTSGAVAKNIQYF. CDR3 in DNA: TGTGCCAGCAGTACCGGGACTAGCGGGGCCGTAGCCAAAAACATTCAGTACTTC.

This clonotype was detected ten times or more. The V and J genes are TRBV6-2 or TRBV6-3 and TRBJ2-7, with TRBD2 matching over 8 bases. V trimming: 0 bases; J trimming: 2 bases; junction bases outside the gene matches: 3. Germline values: CDR1 MNHEY, CDR2 SVGEGT. This CDR3 has 15 amino acids. The CDR3 nucleotides read TGTGCCAGCAGTTACTCGGTAGCGGGACCCTACGAGCAGTACTTC. The encoded protein is CASSYSVAGPYEQYF.

This clonotype was observed many times. The V and J genes are TRBV5-1 and TRBJ2-5; TRBD2 might be the D (6 bases). Looked up from germline, CDR1 is SGHRS and CDR2 is YFSETQ. CDR3 length equals 13 residues. V gave up 7 bases and J gave up 2 bases, with 12 bases separating them. The CDR3, as DNA: TGCGCCAGCGACGGCGGGGATCAAGAGACCCAGTACTTC. It yields the protein CASDGGDQETQYF. The variable domain in full, with the rest retrieved from reference TRBV5-1 and TRBJ2-5, is KAGVTQTPRYLIKTRGQQVTLSCSPISGHRSVSWYQQTPGQGLQFLFEYFSETQRNKGNFPGRFSGRQFSNSRSEMNVSTLELGDSALYLCASDGGDQETQYFGPGTRLLVL.

This clonotype was seen at least ten times. The gene calls are TRBV19 and TRBJ1-5, with a possible D match to TRBD1 (5 bases). Germline values: CDR1 LNHDA, CDR2 SQIVND (reference sequence). The CDR3 is 13 amino acids. The germline V and J ends were trimmed by 9 bases and 3 bases, with 12 bases remaining between them. The CDR3 coding sequence is TGTGCCAGCGAAAAGGGGAACAATCAGCCCCAGCATTTT. This codes for CASEKGNNQPQHF.

Ten or more counts support this clonotype. The rearrangement uses TRBV2 and TRBJ1-1, with no clear D. This CDR3 has 14 residues. V was shortened by 3 bases and J by 2 bases, with 10 bases between the two germline ends. Germline V lookup: CDR1 SNHLY, CDR2 FYNNEI. Written as DNA, the CDR3 is TGTGCCAGCAGTGATTCGGGAACTAACACTGAAGCTTTCTTT. It yields the protein CASSDSGTNTEAFF.

This clonotype was detected many times. The chain couples TRBV2 to TRBJ1-2; 8 nucleotides agree with TRBD1. Germline V gene sequence: CDR1 SNHLY, CDR2 FYNNEI. CDR3 length: 14 amino acids. The J segment lost 7 bases and the V segment lost 7 bases, leaving 11 bases of the junction unmatched. CDR3 protein: CASTPPDRAGGYTF. The CDR3 DNA follows: TGTGCCAGCACCCCGCCGGACAGGGCGGGTGGCTACACCTTC.

The table lists this clonotype with many counts. This rearrangement joins TRBV20-1 to TRBJ2-7; D is perhaps TRBD1 (5 bases). The V end was cut by 6 bases, the J end by 1 base, with 19 bases between. The germline V gene encodes CDR1 DFQATT and CDR2 SNEGSKA (reference sequence). The CDR3 covers 15 residues. CDR3 in amino acids: CSAKGMVPLSYEQYF. DNA for the CDR3: TGCAGTGCCAAGGGGATGGTCCCCCTTTCCTACGAGCAGTACTTC.

This clonotype showed up many times. J is TRBJ1-1 and V is TRBV12-3 or TRBV12-4; 8 bases line up with TRBD1. CDR3 length: 14 amino acids. Trimming took 4 bases from V and 10 from J; bases not matched to a gene: 11. This CDR3 reads CASSYPGQGAVAFF. The CDR3 bases are TGTGCCAGCAGTTATCCGGGGCAGGGGGCAGTAGCTTTCTTT.

This clonotype has ten or more counts. This rearrangement joins TRBV29-1 to TRBJ2-7; possible D gene TRBD2, 5 bases. Germline values: CDR1 SQVTM, CDR2 ANQGSEA. Deletions cut 2 bases from V and 2 bases from J, with 13 bases between. The CDR3 runs to 14 residues. The CDR3 is CSVEKEARTYEQYF. The CDR3 coding sequence is TGCAGCGTTGAAAAGGAGGCGCGAACCTACGAGCAGTACTTC.

This clonotype was observed at least ten times. The rearrangement uses TRBV27 and TRBJ1-6; D possibly corresponds to TRBD1 (5 bases). This CDR3 spans 20 amino acids. Between the trimmed V and J ends, which lost 6 bases and 4 bases, there was a span of 28 bases. Germline V gives CDR1 MNHEY, CDR2 SMNVEV (reference sequence). CDR3 region: CASSSYPLEGEPIYNSPLHF. The CDR3 region has the DNA TGTGCCAGCAGCTCGTACCCACTAGAAGGGGAGCCGATTTATAATTCACCCCTCCACTTT.

This clonotype has ten or more counts. The chain joins TRBV6-2 or TRBV6-3 to TRBJ1-5, with D possibly matching TRBD1 (6 bases). This CDR3 has 16 residues. CDR1 MNHEY and CDR2 SVGEGT come from the germline V gene. Trimming pared 4 bases from V and 4 bases from J, leaving 17 bases between. DNA for the CDR3: TGTGCCAGCAGTTCCATCGGGGACAACCCAAATCAGCCCCAGCATTTT. This gives the protein CASSSIGDNPNQPQHF.

This clonotype appeared many times. The chain joins TRBV25-1 to TRBJ2-7, with 10 bases lining up with TRBD1. With 2 bases clipped from V and 6 bases from J, the junction kept 10 bases outside the gene matches. CDR1 and CDR2 from the germline V gene are MGHDK and SYGVNS. The CDR3 spans 16 residues. The CDR3 here is CASSEGVGGQGTEQYF. CDR3 DNA: TGTGCCAGCAGTGAAGGGGTTGGGGGACAGGGGACCGAGCAGTACTTC.